The present entry profiles one TCR beta chain with its context. The antigen remains unidentified. Peptide-pool stimulation followed by sequencing identified expanded antigen-specific CD4+ clonotypes in the ViraFEST assay. The culture ran for approximately 10 days, and then CD4+ T cells were isolated. PCR-confirmed SARS-CoV-2 infection occurred in the person between March and December 2020. Peptides at about 10 ug/ml and IL-2 at 10 IU/ml were added to about 2 million PBMC per well. This sample is part of a study of vaccination effects on CD4 cells after COVID-19. Study at large: A couple of convalescent pre-vaccine samples were taken 142 and 148 days post-diagnosis. Findings of the study overall: Convalescents' post-vaccination spike-reactive clones were chiefly new, vaccine-induced ones. Clones of infection and vaccine origin contracted markedly late after vaccination.

Here immunoSEQ multiplex PCR was the method, and the copy in TCRdb shows in-frame clones only, minus some. The sample holds about 45,000 clones, roughly two thirds seen once. Sequenced material: CD4+ T cells from PBMCs cultured with a peptide pool, taken before COVID-19 vaccination. This clonotype was obtained from a human donor who had a prior SARS-CoV-2 infection.

The CDR3 is CASQRSKGEQFF. CDR3 DNA: TGTGCCAGCCAGCGGTCCAAGGGTGAGCAGTTCTTC. The chain couples TRBV3-1 (or the pseudogene TRBV3-2) to TRBJ2-1; D might be TRBD2 (5 bases). The CDR3 is 12 amino acids. Germline V CDR1 and CDR2: LGHDT, YNNKEL (reference sequence). Trimming stripped 8 bases from V and 9 bases from J, with 14 bases between.